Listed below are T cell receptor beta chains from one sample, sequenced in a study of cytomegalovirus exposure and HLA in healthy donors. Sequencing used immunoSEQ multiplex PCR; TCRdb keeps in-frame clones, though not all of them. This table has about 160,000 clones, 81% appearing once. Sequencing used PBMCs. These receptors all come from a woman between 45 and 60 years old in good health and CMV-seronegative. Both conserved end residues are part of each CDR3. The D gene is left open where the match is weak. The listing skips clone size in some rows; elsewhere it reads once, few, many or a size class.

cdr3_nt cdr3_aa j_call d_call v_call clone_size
TGTGCCAGTAGTATGGGACTAGCGGGATGGGAGACCCAGTACTTC CASSMGLAGWETQYF TRBJ2-5 TRBD2 TRBV19 NA
TGTGCCAGCTCACCTTCTACAGGGGATACTGAAGCTTTCTTT CASSPSTGDTEAFF TRBJ1-1 TRBD1 TRBV18 NA
TGTGCCAGCACCCCGGCGAGGGGGAGCACTGAAGCTTTCTTT CASTPARGSTEAFF TRBJ1-1 NA TRBV28 NA
TGTGCCAGCAGCCGCGGGGGTGAAGCTAACTATGGCTACACCTTC CASSRGGEANYGYTF TRBJ1-2 NA TRBV7-9 NA
TGTGCCATCAGTGAGTCCATCTCGGGGCGACAGGGTGTAATTAGGGAGACCCAGTACTTC CAISESISGRQGVIRETQYF TRBJ2-5 TRBD1 TRBV10-3 NA
TGCGCCAGCAGCCCCCAGGGAGGGGGTCGCTATGGCTACACCTTC CASSPQGGGRYGYTF TRBJ1-2 NA TRBV4-1 NA
TGTGCCAGCAGCAAGGAGCGGGGGGCCCCGCGCGAGCAGTACTTC CASSKERGAPREQYF TRBJ2-7 TRBD2 TRBV11-1 few
TGTGCCAGCAGTTACCGGGATGAAGCTTTCTTT CASSYRDEAFF TRBJ1-1 NA TRBV6-5 NA
TGTGCCAGCAGCTTTTCGACAGGGCCGAACACCGGGGAGCTGTTTTTT CASSFSTGPNTGELFF TRBJ2-2 TRBD1 TRBV7-8 NA
TGTGCCTGGAGTCCGTCGGGGGTCGAGCAGTACTTC CAWSPSGVEQYF TRBJ2-7 NA TRBV30 NA
TGTGCCAGCAGGGGACAGGGGATGAACACTGAAGCTTTCTTT CASRGQGMNTEAFF TRBJ1-1 TRBD1 TRBV6-5 few
TGTGCCAGCAGTTCGACAGGGTTGGGGACCTATGGCTACACCTTC CASSSTGLGTYGYTF TRBJ1-2 TRBD1 TRBV27 NA
TGTGCCAGCAGTTTCAGGGGTTCTGAAGCTTTCTTT CASSFRGSEAFF TRBJ1-1 NA TRBV27 NA
TGTGCCAGCAGCTTAGCCGGAGTGTCGCAGTATTTT CASSLAGVSQYF TRBJ2-3 NA TRBV7-2 NA
TGTGCCAGCAGCCCCGCCGGAGGCGGAGGTACGCAGTATTTT CASSPAGGGGTQYF TRBJ2-3 NA TRBV9 NA
TGTGCCAGCAGCCAGGGACTAGCAGCTAGCACAGATACGCAGTATTTT CASSQGLAASTDTQYF TRBJ2-3 TRBD2 TRBV7-2 once